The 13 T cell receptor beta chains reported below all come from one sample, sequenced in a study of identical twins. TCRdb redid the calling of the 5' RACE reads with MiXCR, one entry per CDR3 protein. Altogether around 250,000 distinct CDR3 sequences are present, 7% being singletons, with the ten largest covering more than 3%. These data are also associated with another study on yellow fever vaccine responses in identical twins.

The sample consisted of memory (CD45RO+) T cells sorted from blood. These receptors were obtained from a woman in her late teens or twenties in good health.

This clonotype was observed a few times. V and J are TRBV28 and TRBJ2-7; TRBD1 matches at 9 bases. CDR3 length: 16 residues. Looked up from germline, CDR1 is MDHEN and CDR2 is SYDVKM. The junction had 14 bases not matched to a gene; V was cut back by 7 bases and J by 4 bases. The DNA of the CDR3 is TGTGCCAGCATCCCTTATTGGGGACAGGGAAGATACGAGCAGTACTTC. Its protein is CASIPYWGQGRYEQYF.

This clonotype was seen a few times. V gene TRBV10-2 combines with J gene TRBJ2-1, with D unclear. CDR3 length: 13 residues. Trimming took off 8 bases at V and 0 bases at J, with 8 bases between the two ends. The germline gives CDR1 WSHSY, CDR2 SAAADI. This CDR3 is CASAEPSYNEQFF. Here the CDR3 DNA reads TGCGCCAGCGCCGAGCCCTCCTACAATGAGCAGTTCTTC.

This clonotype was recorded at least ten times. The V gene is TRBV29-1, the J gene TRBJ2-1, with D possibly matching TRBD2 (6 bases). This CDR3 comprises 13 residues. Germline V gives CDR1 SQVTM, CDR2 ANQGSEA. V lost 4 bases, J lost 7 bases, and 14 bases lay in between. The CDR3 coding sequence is TGCAGCGTTGGGTGGAGGGCCCTTAATGAGCAGTTCTTC. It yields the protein CSVGWRALNEQFF.

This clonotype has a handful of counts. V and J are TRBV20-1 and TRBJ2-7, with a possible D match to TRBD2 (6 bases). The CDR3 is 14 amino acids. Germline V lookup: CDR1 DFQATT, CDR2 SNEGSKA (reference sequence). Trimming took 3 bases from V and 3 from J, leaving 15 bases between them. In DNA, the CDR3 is TGCAGTGCTAGGCTAGGGACTGAAATCTACGAGCAGTACGTC. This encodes CSARLGTEIYEQYV.

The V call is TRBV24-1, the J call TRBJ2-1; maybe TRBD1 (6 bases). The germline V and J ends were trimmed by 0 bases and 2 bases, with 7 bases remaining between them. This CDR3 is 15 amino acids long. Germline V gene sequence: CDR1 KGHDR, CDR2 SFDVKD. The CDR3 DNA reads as TGTGCCACCAGTGATTTGGACAGGACCTACAATGAGCAGTTCTTC. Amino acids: CATSDLDRTYNEQFF.

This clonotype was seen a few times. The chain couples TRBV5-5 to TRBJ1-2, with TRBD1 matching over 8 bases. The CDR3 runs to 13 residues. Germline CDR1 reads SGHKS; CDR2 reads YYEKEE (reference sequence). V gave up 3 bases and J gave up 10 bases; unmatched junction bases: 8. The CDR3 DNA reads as TGTGCCAGCAGCTCCGGGACAGGAGATTTCTACACCTTC. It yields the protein CASSSGTGDFYTF.

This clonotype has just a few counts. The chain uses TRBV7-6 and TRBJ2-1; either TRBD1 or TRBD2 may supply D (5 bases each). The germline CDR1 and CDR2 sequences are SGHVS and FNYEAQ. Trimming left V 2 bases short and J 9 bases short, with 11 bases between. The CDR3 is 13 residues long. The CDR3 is CASSLSGRAEQFF. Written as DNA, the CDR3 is TGTGCCAGCAGCTTATCAGGGCGGGCTGAGCAGTTCTTC.

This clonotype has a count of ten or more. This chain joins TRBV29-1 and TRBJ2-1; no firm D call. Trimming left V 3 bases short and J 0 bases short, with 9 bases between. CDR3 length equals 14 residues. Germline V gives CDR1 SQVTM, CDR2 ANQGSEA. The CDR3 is CSVEARSSYNEQFF. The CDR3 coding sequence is TGCAGCGTTGAGGCGCGGAGCTCCTACAATGAGCAGTTCTTC.

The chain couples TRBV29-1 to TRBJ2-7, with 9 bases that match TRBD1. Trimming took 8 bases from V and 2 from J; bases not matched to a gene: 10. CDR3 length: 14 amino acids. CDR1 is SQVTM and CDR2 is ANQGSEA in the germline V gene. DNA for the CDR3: TGCAGCACGACAGGGGGGTATCCTACCTACGAGCAGTACTTC. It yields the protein CSTTGGYPTYEQYF.

This CDR3 reads CASGLVLGRTHDEQYF. CDR3 bases: TGTGCTAGTGGTTTGGTACTGGGCAGAACCCACGACGAGCAGTACTTC. This chain uses TRBV12-5 with TRBJ2-7; no definite D call. Germline CDR1 reads LGHNT; CDR2 reads FRNRAP. Trimming stripped 0 bases from V and 5 bases from J, with 17 bases between. The CDR3 is made up of 16 amino acids.

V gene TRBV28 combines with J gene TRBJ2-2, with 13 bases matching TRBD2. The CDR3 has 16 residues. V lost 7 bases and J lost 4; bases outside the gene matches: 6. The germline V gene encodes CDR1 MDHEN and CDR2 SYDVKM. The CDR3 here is CASTGLAGLTTGELFF. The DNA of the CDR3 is TGTGCCAGCACGGGACTAGCGGGACTAACCACCGGGGAGCTGTTTTTT.

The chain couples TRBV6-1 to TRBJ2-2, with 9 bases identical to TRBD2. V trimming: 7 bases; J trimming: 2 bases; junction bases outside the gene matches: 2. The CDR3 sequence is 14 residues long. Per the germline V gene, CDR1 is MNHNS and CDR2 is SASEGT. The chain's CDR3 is CASMTSGNTGELFF. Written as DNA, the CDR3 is TGTGCCAGCATGACTAGCGGAAACACCGGGGAGCTGTTTTTT.

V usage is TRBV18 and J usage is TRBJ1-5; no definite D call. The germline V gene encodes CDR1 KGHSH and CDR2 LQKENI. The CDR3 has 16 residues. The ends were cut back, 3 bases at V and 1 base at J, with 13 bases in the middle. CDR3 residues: CASSPYGVQSNQPQHF. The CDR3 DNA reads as TGTGCCAGCTCACCCTACGGGGTTCAGAGCAATCAGCCCCAGCATTTT.